One sample yielded the 15 T cell receptor beta chains listed below, sequenced in a study of OX40 agonist ivuxolimab in advanced cancers. Measured with immunoSEQ multiplex PCR; TCRdb has only the in-frame clones, and not every one. The profile shows approximately 44,000 clones, around 80% of them singletons. Specimen: CD4+ or CD8+ T cells sorted from blood, collected in a trial of the OX40 agonist ivuxolimab. Receptors were obtained from an adult with an advanced solid tumor such as melanoma, head and neck, liver or kidney cancer.

The CDR3 reads CASSPPGGDLSYNEQFF. Here the CDR3 DNA reads TGTGCCAGCAGCCCACCGGGCGGGGACCTCTCCTACAATGAGCAGTTCTTC. The chain uses TRBV7-3 and TRBJ2-1, with D possibly being TRBD2 (6 bases). The CDR3 loop spans 17 amino acids. Germline CDR1 reads SGHTA; CDR2 reads FQGTGA. Trimming removed 5 bases at V and 0 bases at J, with 17 bases between. The entire variable domain, with the rest obtained from reference TRBV7-3 and TRBJ2-1, is as follows: GAGVSQTPSNKVTEKGKYVELRCDPISGHTALYWYRQSLGQGPEFLIYFQGTGAADDSGLPNDRFFAVRPEGSVSTLKIQRTERGDSAVYLCASSPPGGDLSYNEQFFGPGTRLTVL.

The chain is built from TRBV5-5 and TRBJ2-3; TRBD1 matches 8 bases. V was pared by 0 bases and J by 5 bases, with 5 bases of the junction left unmatched. The germline CDR1 and CDR2 sequences are SGHKS and YYEKEE (reference sequence). This CDR3 is built from 15 residues. As DNA, the CDR3 is TGTGCCAGCAGCTTGGGACAGGGGTACAGAGATACGCAGTATTTT. Its translation is CASSLGQGYRDTQYF.

V is TRBV5-5 and J is TRBJ2-1, with 8 bases identical to TRBD2. The germline CDR1 and CDR2 sequences are SGHKS and YYEKEE (reference sequence). V was clipped by 2 bases and J by 2 bases; unmatched bases: 3. The CDR3 is 15 residues long. The CDR3 coding sequence is TGTGCCAGCAGCTTACTAGCGGCTACCTACAATGAGCAGTTCTTC. Its translation is CASSLLAATYNEQFF.

The chain recombines TRBV11-2 with TRBJ1-5; TRBD1 matches at 9 bases. V trimming: 1 base; J trimming: 7 bases; junction bases outside the gene matches: 11. Germline V gives CDR1 SGHAT, CDR2 FQNNGV. This CDR3 is 17 amino acids long. CDR3 in DNA: TGTGCCAGCAGCTTAGGGGGGACAGGGAGTGTGGTGCAGCCCCAGCATTTT. Translated, it gives CASSLGGTGSVVQPQHF. The variable domain in full, with the rest retrieved from reference TRBV11-2 and TRBJ1-5, is EAGVAQSPRYKIIEKRQSVAFWCNPISGHATLYWYQQILGQGPKLLIQFQNNGVVDDSQLPKDRFSAERLKGVDSTLKIQPAKLEDSAVYLCASSLGGTGSVVQPQHFGDGTRLSIL.

This clone turned up a few times. This chain links TRBV21-1 with TRBJ2-3; the table's D gene call, TRBD1, was not cross checked with the DNA. TRBV21-1 is termed a pseudogene. The CDR3 has 16 residues. Written as DNA, the CDR3 is TGTGCCAGCAGCCTCCGACAGGGAATGGGCACGGATACGCAGTATTTT. Amino acid sequence: CASSLRQGMGTDTQYF.

This chain uses TRBV7-8 with TRBJ1-1, with D possibly matching TRBD1 (5 bases). Germline V gene data show CDR1 as SGHVS and CDR2 as FQNEAQ. This CDR3 has 16 amino acids. The V gene lost 4 bases and the J gene lost 0 bases, with 15 bases spanning the gap. CDR3 region: CASSSSKTDLNTEAFF. The CDR3, as DNA: TGTGCCAGCAGCTCATCTAAGACAGACCTGAACACTGAAGCTTTCTTT.

The genes are TRBV7-2 and TRBJ2-2, with D perhaps TRBD1 (6 bases). CDR1 and CDR2 (germline): SGHTA, FQGNSA. V was shortened by 4 bases and J by 6 bases, with 21 bases between the two germline ends. The CDR3 consists of 17 residues. CDR3 residues: CASSSHRAGVGAGELFF. CDR3 nucleotides: TGTGCCAGCAGCTCCCACAGGGCAGGGGTCGGTGCCGGGGAGCTGTTTTTT.

This clone was seen a handful of times. This chain connects TRBV5-6 to TRBJ2-1; 8 bases line up with TRBD2. After removal of 2 bases from V and 5 bases from J, the junction contained 6 bases not matched to a gene. This CDR3 region has 15 residues. Per the germline V gene, CDR1 is SGHDT and CDR2 is YYEEEE. The CDR3 loop is CASSLGTSFNNEQFF. Here the CDR3 DNA reads TGTGCCAGCAGCTTAGGGACTAGTTTCAACAATGAGCAGTTCTTC.

The V and J genes are TRBV9 and TRBJ2-3; D perhaps matches TRBD2 (5 bases). This CDR3 spans 14 amino acids. V shed 4 bases and J shed 4 bases, with 13 bases lying between them. Germline V gene data show CDR1 as SGDLS and CDR2 as YYNGEE. CDR3 residues: CASSLSGSADTQYF. In DNA, the CDR3 is TGTGCCAGCAGCCTCAGTGGGAGCGCAGATACGCAGTATTTT.

This clone turned up a few times. The rearrangement links TRBV2 to TRBJ1-6, with no clear D. CDR1 and CDR2 (germline): SNHLY, FYNNEI. This CDR3 comprises 13 residues. V lost 4 bases to trimming and J lost 8 bases, with 9 bases between them. CDR3 sequence: CASSVTAYSPLHF. The CDR3, as DNA: TGTGCCAGCAGTGTTACAGCCTATTCACCCCTCCACTTT.

V usage is TRBV27 and J usage is TRBJ1-6; D is possibly TRBD1 (5 bases). CDR3 length equals 16 residues. Trimming stripped 0 bases from V and 3 bases from J, with 9 bases between. Germline V gives CDR1 MNHEY, CDR2 SMNVEV (reference sequence). CDR3 in amino acids: CASSLSGGDYNSPLHF. Here the CDR3 DNA reads TGTGCCAGCAGTTTATCGGGGGGGGACTATAATTCACCCCTCCACTTT.

The table lists this clone with a count of one. The rearrangement links TRBV7-9 to TRBJ1-1; D not certain. Between the trimmed V and J ends, which lost 5 bases and 2 bases, there was a span of 9 bases. The germline V gene has CDR1 SEHNR and CDR2 FQNEAQ (reference sequence). This CDR3 is 13 amino acids long. Here the CDR3 reads CASSLPGNTEAFF. The CDR3 DNA reads as TGTGCCAGCAGCCTTCCGGGCAACACTGAAGCTTTCTTT.

The rearrangement uses TRBV29-1 and TRBJ2-1, with 10 bases lining up with TRBD2. From germline, CDR1 is SQVTM and CDR2 ANQGSEA. The CDR3 consists of 11 residues. Unmatched junction bases numbered 8, after V lost 6 bases and J lost 15 bases. The CDR3 loop reads CSVEPSGGMFF. CDR3 sequence (DNA): TGCAGCGTCGAGCCTAGCGGGGGAATGTTCTTC.

V usage is TRBV19 and J usage is TRBJ2-1; 10 bases align to TRBD1. Germline V gene data show CDR1 as LNHDA and CDR2 as SQIVND (reference sequence). The ends lost 7 bases at V and 8 bases at J; junction bases unmatched: 8. This CDR3 is 14 amino acids long. CDR3 sequence reads: CASKPGQGWDEQFF. The CDR3 nucleotides read TGTGCCAGTAAGCCGGGACAGGGGTGGGATGAGCAGTTCTTC.

The chain joins TRBV4-2 to TRBJ2-3, with D unresolved. V dropped 4 bases and J dropped 4 bases, with 6 bases sitting between them. This CDR3 contains 12 residues. CDR1 and CDR2 (germline): LGHNA, YNFKEQ. This CDR3 reads CASSPSADTQYF. CDR3 nucleotide sequence: TGTGCCAGCAGCCCCTCAGCAGATACGCAGTATTTT.